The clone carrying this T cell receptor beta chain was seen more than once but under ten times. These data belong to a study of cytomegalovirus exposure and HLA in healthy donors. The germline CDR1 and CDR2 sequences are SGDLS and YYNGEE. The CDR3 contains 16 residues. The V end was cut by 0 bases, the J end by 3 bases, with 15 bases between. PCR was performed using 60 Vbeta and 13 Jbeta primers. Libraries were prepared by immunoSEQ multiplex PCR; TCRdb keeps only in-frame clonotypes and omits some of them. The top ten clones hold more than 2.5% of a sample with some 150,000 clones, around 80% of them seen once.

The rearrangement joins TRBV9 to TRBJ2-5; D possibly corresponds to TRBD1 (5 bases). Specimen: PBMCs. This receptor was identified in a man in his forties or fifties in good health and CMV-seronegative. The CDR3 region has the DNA TGTGCCAGCAGCGTAGGTTTCCAGGGCGAAAAAGAGACCCAGTACTTC. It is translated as CASSVGFQGEKETQYF.